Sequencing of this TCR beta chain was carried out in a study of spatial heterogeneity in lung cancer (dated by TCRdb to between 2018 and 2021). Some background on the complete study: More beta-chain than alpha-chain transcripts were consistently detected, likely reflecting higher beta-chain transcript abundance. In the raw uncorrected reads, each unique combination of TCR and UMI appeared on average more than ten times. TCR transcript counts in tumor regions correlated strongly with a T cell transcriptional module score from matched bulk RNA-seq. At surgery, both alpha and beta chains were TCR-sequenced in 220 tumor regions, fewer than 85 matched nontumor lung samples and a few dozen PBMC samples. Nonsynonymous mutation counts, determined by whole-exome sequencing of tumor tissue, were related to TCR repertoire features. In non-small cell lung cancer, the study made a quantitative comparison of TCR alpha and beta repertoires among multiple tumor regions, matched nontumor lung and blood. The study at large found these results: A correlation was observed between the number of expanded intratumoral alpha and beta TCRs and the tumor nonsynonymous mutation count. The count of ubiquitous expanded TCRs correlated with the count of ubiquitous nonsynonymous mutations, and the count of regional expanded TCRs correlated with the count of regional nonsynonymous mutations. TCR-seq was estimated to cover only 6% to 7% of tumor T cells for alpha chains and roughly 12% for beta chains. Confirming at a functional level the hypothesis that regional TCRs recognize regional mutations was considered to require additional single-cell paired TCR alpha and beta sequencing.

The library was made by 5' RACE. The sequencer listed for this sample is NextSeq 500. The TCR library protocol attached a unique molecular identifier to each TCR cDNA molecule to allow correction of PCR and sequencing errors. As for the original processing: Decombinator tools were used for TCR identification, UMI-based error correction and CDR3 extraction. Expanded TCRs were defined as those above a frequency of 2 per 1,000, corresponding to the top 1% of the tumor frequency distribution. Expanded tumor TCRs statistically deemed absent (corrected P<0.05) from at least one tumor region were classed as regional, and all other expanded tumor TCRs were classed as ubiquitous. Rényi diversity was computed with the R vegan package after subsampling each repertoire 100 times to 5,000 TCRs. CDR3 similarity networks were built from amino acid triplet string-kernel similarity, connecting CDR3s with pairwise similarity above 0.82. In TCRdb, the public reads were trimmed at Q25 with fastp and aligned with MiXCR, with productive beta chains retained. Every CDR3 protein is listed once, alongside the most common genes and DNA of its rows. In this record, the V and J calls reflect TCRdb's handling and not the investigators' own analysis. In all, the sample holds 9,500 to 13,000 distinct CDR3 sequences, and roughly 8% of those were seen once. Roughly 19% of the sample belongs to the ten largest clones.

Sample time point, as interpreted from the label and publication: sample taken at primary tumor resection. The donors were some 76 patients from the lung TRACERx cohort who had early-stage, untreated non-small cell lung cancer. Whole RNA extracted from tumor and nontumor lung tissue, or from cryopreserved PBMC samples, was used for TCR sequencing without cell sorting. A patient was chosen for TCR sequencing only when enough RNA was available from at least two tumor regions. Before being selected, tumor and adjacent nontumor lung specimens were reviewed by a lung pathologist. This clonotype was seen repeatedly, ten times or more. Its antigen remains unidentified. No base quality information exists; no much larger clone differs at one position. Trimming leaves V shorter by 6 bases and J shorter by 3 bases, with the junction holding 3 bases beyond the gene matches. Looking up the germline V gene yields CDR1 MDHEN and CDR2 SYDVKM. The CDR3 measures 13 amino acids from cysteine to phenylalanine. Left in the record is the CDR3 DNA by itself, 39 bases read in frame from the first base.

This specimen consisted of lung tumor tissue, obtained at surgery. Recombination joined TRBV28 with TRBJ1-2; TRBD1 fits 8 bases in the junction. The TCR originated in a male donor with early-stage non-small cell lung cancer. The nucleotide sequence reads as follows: TGTGCCAGCAGGGTGGGACAGGACTATGGCTACACCTTC. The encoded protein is CASRVGQDYGYTF.